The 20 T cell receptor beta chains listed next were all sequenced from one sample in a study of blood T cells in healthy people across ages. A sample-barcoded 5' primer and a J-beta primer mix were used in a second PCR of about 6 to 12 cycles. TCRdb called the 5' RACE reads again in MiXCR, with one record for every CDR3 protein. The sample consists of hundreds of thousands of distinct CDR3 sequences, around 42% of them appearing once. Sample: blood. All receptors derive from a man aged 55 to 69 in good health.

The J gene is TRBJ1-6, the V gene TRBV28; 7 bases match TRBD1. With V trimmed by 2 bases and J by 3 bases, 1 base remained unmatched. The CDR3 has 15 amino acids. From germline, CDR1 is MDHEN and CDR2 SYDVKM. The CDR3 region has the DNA TGTGCCAGCAGTTTAGCAGGGGGCTATAATTCACCCCTCCACTTT. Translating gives CASSLAGGYNSPLHF.

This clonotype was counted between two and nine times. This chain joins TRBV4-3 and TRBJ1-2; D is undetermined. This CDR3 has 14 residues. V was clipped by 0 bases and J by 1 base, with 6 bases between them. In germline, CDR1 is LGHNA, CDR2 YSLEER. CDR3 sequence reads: CASSQERGNYGYTF. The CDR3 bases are TGCGCCAGCAGCCAAGAACGGGGTAACTATGGCTACACCTTC.

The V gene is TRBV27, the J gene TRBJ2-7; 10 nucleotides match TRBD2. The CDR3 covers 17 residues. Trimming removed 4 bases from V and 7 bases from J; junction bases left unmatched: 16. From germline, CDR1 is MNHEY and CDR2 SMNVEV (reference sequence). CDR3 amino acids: CASSSRKLAGTINEQYF. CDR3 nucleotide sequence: TGTGCCAGCAGTTCGCGAAAACTAGCGGGGACAATCAATGAGCAGTACTTC.

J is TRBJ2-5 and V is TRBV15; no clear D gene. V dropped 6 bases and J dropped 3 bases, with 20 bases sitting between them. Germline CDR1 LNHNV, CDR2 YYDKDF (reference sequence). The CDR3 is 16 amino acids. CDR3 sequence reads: CATRSSEVGIEETQYF. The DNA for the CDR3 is TGTGCCACCAGGAGCTCCGAAGTGGGGATCGAAGAGACCCAGTACTTC.

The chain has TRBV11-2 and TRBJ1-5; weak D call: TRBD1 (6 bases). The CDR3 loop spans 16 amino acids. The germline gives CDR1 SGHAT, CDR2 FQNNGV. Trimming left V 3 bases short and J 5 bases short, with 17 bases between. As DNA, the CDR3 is TGTGCCAGCAGCTTGGGGACAAGGGCTCCCCATCAGCCCCAGCATTTT. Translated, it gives CASSLGTRAPHQPQHF.

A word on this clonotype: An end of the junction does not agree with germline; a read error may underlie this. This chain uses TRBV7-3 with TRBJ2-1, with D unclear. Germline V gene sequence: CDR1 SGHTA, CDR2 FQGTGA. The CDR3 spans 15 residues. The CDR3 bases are TGTGTCAGCAGCTTAGAAGGGCGCGGTTACAATGAGCAGTTCTTC. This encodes CVSSLEGRGYNEQFF.

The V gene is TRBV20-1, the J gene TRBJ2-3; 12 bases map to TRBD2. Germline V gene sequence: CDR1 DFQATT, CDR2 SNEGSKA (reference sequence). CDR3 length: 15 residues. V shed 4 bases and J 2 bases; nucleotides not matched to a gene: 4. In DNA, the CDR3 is TGCAGTGCTACTACTAGCGGGGGGTTCACAGATACGCAGTATTTT. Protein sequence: CSATTSGGFTDTQYF.

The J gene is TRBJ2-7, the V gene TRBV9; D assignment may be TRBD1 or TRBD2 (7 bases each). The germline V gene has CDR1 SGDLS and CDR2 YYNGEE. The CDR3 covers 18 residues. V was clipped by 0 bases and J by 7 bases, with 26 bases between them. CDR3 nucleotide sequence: TGTGCCAGCAGCGTAGATTTGGGGGGGGGACAGTACCACAATGAGCAGTACTTC. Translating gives CASSVDLGGGQYHNEQYF.

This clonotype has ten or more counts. CDR3 bases: TGTGCCAGCAGCTTACTTGGGGAGGCTAATGAAAAACTGTTTTTT. It yields the protein CASSLLGEANEKLFF. J is TRBJ1-4 and V is TRBV7-9; D is uncertain. Trimming pared 2 bases from V and 3 bases from J, leaving 10 bases between. This CDR3 is built from 15 residues. Germline lookup yields CDR1 SEHNR and CDR2 FQNEAQ (reference sequence). Supplemented by reference TRBV7-9 and TRBJ1-4, the full variable domain reads DTGVSQNPRHKITKRGQNVTFRCDPISEHNRLYWYRQTLGQGPEFLTYFQNEAQLEKSRLLSDRFSAERPKGSFSTLEIQRTEQGDSAMYLCASSLLGEANEKLFFGSGTQLSVL.

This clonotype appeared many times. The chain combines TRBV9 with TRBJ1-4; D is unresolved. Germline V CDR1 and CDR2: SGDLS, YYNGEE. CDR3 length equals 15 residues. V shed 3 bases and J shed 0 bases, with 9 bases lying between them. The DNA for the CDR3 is TGTGCCAGCAGCGCCCACACAGCAACTAATGAAAAACTGTTTTTT. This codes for CASSAHTATNEKLFF.

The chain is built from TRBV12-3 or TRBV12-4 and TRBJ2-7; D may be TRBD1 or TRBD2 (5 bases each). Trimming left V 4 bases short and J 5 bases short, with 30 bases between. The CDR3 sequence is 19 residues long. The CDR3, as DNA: TGTGCCAGCAGTTCCCGAAATTTTGTCCTCGAGGGGTCTCCAAACGAGCAGTACTTC. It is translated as CASSSRNFVLEGSPNEQYF.

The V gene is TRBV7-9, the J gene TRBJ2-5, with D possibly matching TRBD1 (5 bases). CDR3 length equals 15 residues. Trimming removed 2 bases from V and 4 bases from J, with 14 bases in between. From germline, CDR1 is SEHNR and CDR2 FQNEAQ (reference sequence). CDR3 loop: CASSLPQGRSETQYF. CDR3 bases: TGTGCCAGCAGCTTACCGCAGGGAAGGTCAGAGACCCAGTACTTC.

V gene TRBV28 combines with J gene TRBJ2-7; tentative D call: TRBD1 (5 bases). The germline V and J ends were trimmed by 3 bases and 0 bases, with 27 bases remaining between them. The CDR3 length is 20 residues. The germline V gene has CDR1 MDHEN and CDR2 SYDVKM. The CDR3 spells CASSFLPDLRGFKSSYEQYF. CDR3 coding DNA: TGTGCCAGCAGTTTCCTCCCGGACCTAAGGGGATTTAAAAGCTCCTACGAGCAGTACTTC. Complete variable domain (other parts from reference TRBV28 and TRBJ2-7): DVKVTQSSRYLVKRTGEKVFLECVQDMDHENMFWYRQDPGLGLRLIYFSYDVKMKEKGDIPEGYSVSREKKERFSLILESASTNQTSMYLCASSFLPDLRGFKSSYEQYFGPGTRLTVT.

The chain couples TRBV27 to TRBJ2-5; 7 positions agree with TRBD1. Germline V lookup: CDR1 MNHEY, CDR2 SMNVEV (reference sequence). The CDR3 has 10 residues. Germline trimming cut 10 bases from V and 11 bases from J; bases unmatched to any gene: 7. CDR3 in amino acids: CATGTAEQYF. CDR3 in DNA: TGTGCCACCGGGACAGCAGAGCAGTACTTC.

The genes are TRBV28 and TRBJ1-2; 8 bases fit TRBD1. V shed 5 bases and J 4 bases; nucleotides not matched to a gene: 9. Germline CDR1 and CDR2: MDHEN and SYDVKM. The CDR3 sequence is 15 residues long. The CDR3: CASSPLQGGGYGYTF. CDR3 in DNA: TGTGCCAGCAGTCCATTACAGGGGGGGGGCTATGGCTACACCTTC.

The CDR3 DNA reads TGTGCCAGCAGTGGTAGACAGGGGGCTCATGAGACCCAGTACTTC. Its protein is CASSGRQGAHETQYF. The chain joins TRBV25-1 to TRBJ2-5, with TRBD1 identical over 10 bases. Germline loops: CDR1 MGHDK, CDR2 SYGVNS. J gave up 5 bases and V 4 bases, and 7 bases lay outside the gene matches. The CDR3 spans 15 residues.

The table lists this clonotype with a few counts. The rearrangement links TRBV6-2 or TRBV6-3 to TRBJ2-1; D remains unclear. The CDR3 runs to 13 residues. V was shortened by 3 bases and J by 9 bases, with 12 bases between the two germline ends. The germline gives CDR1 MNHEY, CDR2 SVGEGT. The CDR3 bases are TGTGCCAGCAGTTATGGTGGGTACGGTGAGCAGTTCTTC. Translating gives CASSYGGYGEQFF.

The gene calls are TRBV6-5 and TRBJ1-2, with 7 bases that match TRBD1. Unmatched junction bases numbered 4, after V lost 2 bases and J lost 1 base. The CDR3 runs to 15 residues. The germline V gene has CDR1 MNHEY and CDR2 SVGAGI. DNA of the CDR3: TGTGCCAGCAGTTACCGGACAGGAAATAACTATGGCTACACCTTC. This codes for CASSYRTGNNYGYTF.

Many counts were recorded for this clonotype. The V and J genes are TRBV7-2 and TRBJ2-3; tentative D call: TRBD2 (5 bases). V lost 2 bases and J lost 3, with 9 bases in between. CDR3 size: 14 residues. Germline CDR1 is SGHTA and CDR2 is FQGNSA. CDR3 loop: CASSLWLATDTQYF. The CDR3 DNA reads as TGTGCCAGCAGCTTATGGCTAGCAACAGATACGCAGTATTTT.

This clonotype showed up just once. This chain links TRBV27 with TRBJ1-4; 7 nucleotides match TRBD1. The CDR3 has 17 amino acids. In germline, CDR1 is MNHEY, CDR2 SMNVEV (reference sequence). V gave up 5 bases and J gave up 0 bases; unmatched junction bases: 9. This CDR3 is CASSGGGTAPTNEKLFF. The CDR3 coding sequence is TGTGCCAGCAGTGGGGGGGGGACAGCGCCAACTAATGAAAAACTGTTTTTT.